This entry describes one T cell receptor beta chain. The source of the sample is a study of T cell responses to AZD1222 COVID-19 vaccine. TCRdb's copy holds only in-frame clones and misses some; the assay was immunoSEQ multiplex PCR. The sample includes fewer than 120,000 clones, around 80% of them seen just once. Germline V gene data show CDR1 as MDHEN and CDR2 as SYDVKM. V was clipped by 1 base and J by 6 bases; unmatched bases: 4. There are 14 residues in the CDR3. The clonotype originates from an adult in good health. Sample: peripheral blood, taken on day 0 of AZD1222 vaccination. The chain has TRBV28 and TRBJ2-3; TRBD1 matches at 7 bases. As DNA, the CDR3 is TGTGCCAGCAGTTTATCACAGGGGTTGGATACGCAGTATTTT. Translated: CASSLSQGLDTQYF.